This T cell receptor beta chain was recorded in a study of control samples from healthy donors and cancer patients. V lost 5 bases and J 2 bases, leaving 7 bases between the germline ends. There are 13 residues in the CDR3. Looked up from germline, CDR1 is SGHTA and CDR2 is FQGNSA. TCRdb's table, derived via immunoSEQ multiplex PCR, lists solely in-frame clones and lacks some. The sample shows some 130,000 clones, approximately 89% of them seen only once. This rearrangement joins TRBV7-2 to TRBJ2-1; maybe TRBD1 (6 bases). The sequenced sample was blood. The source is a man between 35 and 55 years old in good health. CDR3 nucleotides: TGTGCCAGCAGCGCAGGGGCCTACAATGAGCAGTTCTTC. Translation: CASSAGAYNEQFF.